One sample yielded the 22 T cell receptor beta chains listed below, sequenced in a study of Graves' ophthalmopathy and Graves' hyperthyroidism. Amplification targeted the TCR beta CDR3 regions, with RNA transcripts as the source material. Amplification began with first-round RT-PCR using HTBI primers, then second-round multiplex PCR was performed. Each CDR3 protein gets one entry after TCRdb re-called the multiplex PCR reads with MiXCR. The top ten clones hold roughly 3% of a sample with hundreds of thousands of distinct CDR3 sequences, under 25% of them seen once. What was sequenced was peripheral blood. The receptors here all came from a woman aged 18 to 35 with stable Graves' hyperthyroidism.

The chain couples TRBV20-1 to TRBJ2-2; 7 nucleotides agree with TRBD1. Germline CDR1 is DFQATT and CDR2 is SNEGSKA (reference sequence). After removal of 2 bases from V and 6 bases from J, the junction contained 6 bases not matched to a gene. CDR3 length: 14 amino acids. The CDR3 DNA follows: TGCAGTGCTAGATCACCTACAGGGGCCGGGGAGCTGTTTTTT. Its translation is CSARSPTGAGELFF.

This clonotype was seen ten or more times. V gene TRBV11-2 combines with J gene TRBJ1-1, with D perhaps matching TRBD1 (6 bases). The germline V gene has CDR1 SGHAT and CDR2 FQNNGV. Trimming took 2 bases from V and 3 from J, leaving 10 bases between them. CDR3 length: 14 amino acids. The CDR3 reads CASSLLAGDTEAFF. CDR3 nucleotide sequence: TGTGCCAGCAGCTTACTGGCAGGGGACACTGAAGCTTTCTTT.

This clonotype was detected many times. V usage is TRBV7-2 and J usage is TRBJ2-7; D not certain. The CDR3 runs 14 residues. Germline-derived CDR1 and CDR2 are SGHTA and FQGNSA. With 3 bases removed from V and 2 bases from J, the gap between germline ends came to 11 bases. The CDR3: CASSFRYNTYEQYF. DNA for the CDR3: TGTGCCAGCAGCTTCAGGTATAACACCTACGAGCAGTACTTC.

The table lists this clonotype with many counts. This CDR3 reads CSARDSGGGETQYF. The CDR3 coding sequence is TGCAGTGCTAGAGATTCGGGGGGCGGAGAGACCCAGTACTTC. The V and J genes are TRBV20-1 and TRBJ2-5; a possible D gene is TRBD2 (7 bases). Per germline, CDR1 DFQATT and CDR2 SNEGSKA (reference sequence). The V end lost 0 bases, the J end lost 4 bases, and 12 bases lay between the germline ends. The CDR3 has 14 amino acids.

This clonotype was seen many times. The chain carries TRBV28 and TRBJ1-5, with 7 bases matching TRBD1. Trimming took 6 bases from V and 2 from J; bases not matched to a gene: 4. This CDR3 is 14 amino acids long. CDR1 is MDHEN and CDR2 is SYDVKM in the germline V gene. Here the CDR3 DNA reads TGTGCCAGCAGACGACAGGGAGGCAATCAGCCCCAGCATTTT. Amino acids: CASRRQGGNQPQHF. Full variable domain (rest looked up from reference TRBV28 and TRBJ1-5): DVKVTQSSRYLVKRTGEKVFLECVQDMDHENMFWYRQDPGLGLRLIYFSYDVKMKEKGDIPEGYSVSREKKERFSLILESASTNQTSMYLCASRRQGGNQPQHFGDGTRLSIL.

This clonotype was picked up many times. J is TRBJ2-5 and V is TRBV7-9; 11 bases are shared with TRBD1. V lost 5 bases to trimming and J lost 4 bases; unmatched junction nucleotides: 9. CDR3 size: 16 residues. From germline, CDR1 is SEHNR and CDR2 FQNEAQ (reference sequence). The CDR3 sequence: CASSPPGQGVAETQYF. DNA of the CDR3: TGTGCCAGCAGCCCCCCGGGACAGGGGGTGGCAGAGACCCAGTACTTC. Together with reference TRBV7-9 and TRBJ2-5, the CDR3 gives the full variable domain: DTGVSQNPRHKITKRGQNVTFRCDPISEHNRLYWYRQTLGQGPEFLTYFQNEAQLEKSRLLSDRFSAERPKGSFSTLEIQRTEQGDSAMYLCASSPPGQGVAETQYFGPGTRLLVL.

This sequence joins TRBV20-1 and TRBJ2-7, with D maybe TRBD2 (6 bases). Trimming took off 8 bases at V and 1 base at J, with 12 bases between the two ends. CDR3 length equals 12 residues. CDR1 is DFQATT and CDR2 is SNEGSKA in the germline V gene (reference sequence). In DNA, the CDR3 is TGCAGTCTTAGCGGAGCTTCCTACGAGCAGTACTTC. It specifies CSLSGASYEQYF.

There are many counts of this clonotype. The CDR3 nucleotides are TGCAGCGTTGAAGATGGGGACAGTTTCTACGAGCAGTACTTC. Translated: CSVEDGDSFYEQYF. V is TRBV29-1 and J is TRBJ2-7; 7 bases agree with TRBD1. J was trimmed by 3 bases and V by 0 bases; bases with no gene match: 5. Germline assignment: CDR1 SQVTM and CDR2 ANQGSEA. The CDR3 runs 14 residues.

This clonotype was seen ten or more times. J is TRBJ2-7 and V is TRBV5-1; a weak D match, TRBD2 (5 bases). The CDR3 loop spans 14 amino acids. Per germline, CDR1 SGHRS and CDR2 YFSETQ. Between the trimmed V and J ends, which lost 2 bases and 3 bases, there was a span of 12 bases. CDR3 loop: CASSLEGRDYEQYF. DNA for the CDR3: TGCGCCAGCAGCTTAGAGGGAAGGGACTACGAGCAGTACTTC. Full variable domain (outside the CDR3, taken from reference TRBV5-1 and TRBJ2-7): KAGVTQTPRYLIKTRGQQVTLSCSPISGHRSVSWYQQTPGQGLQFLFEYFSETQRNKGNFPGRFSGRQFSNSRSEMNVSTLELGDSALYLCASSLEGRDYEQYFGPGTRLTVT.

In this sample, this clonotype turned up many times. The CDR3 DNA follows: TGTGCCAGCAGCGAGACGGGACAGGGGGCGGTAGGGTATGGCTACACCTTC. It encodes CASSETGQGAVGYGYTF. The chain combines TRBV7-8 with TRBJ1-2; 12 nucleotides align to TRBD1. The CDR3 is 17 amino acids. Germline V gene lookup returns CDR1 SGHVS and CDR2 FQNEAQ. The ends lost 5 bases at V and 5 bases at J; junction bases unmatched: 12.

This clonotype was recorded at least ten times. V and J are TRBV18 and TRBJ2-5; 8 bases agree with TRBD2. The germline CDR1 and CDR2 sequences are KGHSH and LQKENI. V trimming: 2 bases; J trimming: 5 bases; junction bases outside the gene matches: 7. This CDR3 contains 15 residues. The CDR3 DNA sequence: TGTGCCAGCTCACCAGCGAGCGGGAGATACGAGACCCAGTACTTC. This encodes CASSPASGRYETQYF.

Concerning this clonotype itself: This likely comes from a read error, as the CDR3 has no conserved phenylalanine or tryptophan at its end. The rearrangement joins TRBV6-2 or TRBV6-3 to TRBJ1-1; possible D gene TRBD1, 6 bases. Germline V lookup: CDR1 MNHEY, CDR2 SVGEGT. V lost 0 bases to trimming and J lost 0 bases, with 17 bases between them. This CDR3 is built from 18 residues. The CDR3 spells CASSYSTGHLYMNTEAFY. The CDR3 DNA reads TGTGCCAGCAGTTACTCAACGGGACATCTGTACATGAACACTGAAGCTTTCTAT.

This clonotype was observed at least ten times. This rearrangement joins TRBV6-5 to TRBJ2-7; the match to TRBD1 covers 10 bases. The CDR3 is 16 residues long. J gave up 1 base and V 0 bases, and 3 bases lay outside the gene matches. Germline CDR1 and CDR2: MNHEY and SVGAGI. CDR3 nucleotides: TGTGCCAGCAGTTACTCGGGACAGGGGAATTCCTACGAGCAGTACTTC. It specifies CASSYSGQGNSYEQYF.

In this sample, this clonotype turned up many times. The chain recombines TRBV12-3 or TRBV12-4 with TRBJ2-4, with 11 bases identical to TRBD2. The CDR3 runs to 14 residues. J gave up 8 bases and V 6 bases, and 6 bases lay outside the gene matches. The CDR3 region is CASRHSGRGDIQYF. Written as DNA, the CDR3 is TGTGCCAGCAGACATAGCGGGAGGGGGGACATTCAGTACTTC.

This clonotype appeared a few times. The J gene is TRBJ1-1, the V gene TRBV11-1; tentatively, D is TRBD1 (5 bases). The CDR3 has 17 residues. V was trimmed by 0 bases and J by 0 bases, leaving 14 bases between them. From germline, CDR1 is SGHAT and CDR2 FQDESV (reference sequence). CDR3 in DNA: TGTGCCAGCAGCTTAGCGACAGCCGCGAACCTGAACACTGAAGCTTTCTTT. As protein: CASSLATAANLNTEAFF. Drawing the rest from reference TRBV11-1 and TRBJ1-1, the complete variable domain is EAEVAQSPRYKITEKSQAVAFWCDPISGHATLYWYRQILGQGPELLVQFQDESVVDDSQLPKDRFSAERLKGVDSTLKIQPAELGDSAMYLCASSLATAANLNTEAFFGQGTRLTVV.

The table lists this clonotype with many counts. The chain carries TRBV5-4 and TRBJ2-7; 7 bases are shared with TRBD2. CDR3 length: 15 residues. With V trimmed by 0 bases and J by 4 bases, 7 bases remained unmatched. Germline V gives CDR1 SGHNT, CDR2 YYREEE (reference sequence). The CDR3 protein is CASSLGASGQYEQYF. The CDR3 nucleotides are TGTGCCAGCAGCTTGGGAGCTAGCGGTCAATACGAGCAGTACTTC.

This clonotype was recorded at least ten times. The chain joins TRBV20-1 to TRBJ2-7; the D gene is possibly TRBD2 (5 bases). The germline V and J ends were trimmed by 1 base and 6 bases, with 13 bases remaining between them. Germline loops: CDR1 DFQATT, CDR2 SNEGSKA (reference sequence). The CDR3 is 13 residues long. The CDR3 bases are TGCAGTGCTAGAGTTCCTAGCAGAAGCGAGCAGTACTTC. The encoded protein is CSARVPSRSEQYF.

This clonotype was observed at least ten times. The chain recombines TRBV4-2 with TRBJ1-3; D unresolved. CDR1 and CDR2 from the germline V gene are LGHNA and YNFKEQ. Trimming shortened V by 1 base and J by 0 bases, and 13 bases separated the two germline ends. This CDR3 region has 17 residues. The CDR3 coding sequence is TGTGCCAGCAGCCAAGTAGGGAACCGAGACTCTGGAAACACCATATATTTT. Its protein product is CASSQVGNRDSGNTIYF.

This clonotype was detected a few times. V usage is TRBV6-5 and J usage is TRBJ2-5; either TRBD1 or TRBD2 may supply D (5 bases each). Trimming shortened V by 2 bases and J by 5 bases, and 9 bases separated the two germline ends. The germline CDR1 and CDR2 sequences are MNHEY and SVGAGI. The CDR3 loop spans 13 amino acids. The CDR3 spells CASSYRDLETQYF. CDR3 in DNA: TGTGCCAGCAGTTACCGGGACCTGGAGACCCAGTACTTC.

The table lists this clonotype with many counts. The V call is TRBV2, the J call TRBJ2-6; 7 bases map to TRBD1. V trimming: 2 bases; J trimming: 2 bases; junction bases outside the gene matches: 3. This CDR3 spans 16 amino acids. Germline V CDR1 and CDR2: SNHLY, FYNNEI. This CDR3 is CASSEQGGPGANVLTF. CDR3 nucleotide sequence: TGTGCCAGCAGTGAACAAGGGGGCCCTGGGGCCAACGTCCTGACTTTC.

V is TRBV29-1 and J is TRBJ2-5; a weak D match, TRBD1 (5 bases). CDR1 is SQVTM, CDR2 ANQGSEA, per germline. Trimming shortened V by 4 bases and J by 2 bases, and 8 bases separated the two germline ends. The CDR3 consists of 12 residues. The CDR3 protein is CSVVGLQETQYF. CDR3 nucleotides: TGCAGCGTTGTGGGGCTGCAAGAGACCCAGTACTTC.

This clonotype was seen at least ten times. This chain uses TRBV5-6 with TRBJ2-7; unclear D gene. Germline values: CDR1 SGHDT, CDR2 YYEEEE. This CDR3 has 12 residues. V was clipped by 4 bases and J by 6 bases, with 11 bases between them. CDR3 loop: CASSIKFAEQYF. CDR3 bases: TGTGCCAGCAGCATCAAGTTTGCCGAGCAGTACTTC.